These 13 T cell receptor beta chains were sequenced from one sample in a study of blood T cells in healthy people across ages. Then a second PCR, running roughly 6 to 12 cycles, was carried out with a sample-barcoded 5' primer and a J-beta primer mix. MiXCR, applied by TCRdb to the 5' RACE reads, yields one record per CDR3 protein. This table has hundreds of thousands of distinct CDR3 sequences, about 28% appearing once. Sequencing input: blood. These receptor sequences come from a woman aged 80 or over in good health.

This clonotype was recorded many times. The V gene is TRBV27, the J gene TRBJ2-4; maybe TRBD2 (7 bases). Trimming pared 6 bases from V and 8 bases from J, leaving 23 bases between. CDR3 length: 16 amino acids. Germline CDR1 reads MNHEY; CDR2 reads SMNVEV (reference sequence). The CDR3 is CASRSQGGLGGYIQYF. CDR3 DNA sequence: TGTGCCAGCAGATCACAGGGTGGCCTGGGGGGGTACATTCAGTACTTC.

The J gene is TRBJ1-4, the V gene TRBV10-3; no firm D call. The CDR3 covers 15 residues. The V and J ends lost 5 bases and 7 bases respectively, with 17 bases between them. Germline V lookup: CDR1 ENHRY, CDR2 SYGVKD. This chain's CDR3 is CAISPAGRGSEKLFF. DNA for the CDR3: TGTGCCATCAGTCCCGCCGGACGCGGAAGTGAAAAACTGTTTTTT.

This clonotype has only a few counts. The DNA of the CDR3 is TGTGCCAGGCACGTTTACCCGAGAGTTTCACCCCTCCACTTT. It is translated as CARHVYPRVSPLHF. V and J are TRBV9 and TRBJ1-6; D is unresolved. This CDR3 is 14 amino acids long. Trimming took off 8 bases at V and 9 bases at J, with 18 bases between the two ends. Germline lookup yields CDR1 SGDLS and CDR2 YYNGEE.

This clonotype was seen repeatedly, ten times or more. The chain recombines TRBV29-1 with TRBJ1-2; D unresolved. Per germline, CDR1 SQVTM and CDR2 ANQGSEA. This CDR3 has 12 residues. Between the trimmed V and J ends, which lost 5 bases and 2 bases, there was a span of 9 bases. CDR3 region: CSVTTANYGYTF. CDR3 nucleotides: TGCAGCGTTACCACAGCGAACTATGGCTACACCTTC.

This clonotype showed up many times. The chain links TRBV15 to TRBJ2-4, with D tentatively TRBD1 or TRBD2 (5 bases each). Trimming took 1 base from V and 4 from J, leaving 11 bases between them. The V gene's germline CDR1 is LNHNV and CDR2 YYDKDF (reference sequence). The CDR3 is 15 residues long. The CDR3 here is CATSRAGTGKNIQYF. CDR3 bases: TGTGCCACCAGCAGAGCCGGGACCGGGAAAAACATTCAGTACTTC.

The chain carries TRBV20-1 and TRBJ2-2, with 7 bases lining up with TRBD1. The germline gives CDR1 DFQATT, CDR2 SNEGSKA (reference sequence). This CDR3 is built from 15 residues. Trimming at V came to 5 bases and at J to 3 bases, leaving 9 bases not matched to a gene. For the CDR3, the DNA is TGCAGTGCTGGCCTGACAGGGTCGGACACCGGGGAGCTGTTTTTT. Translation: CSAGLTGSDTGELFF.

This chain uses TRBV7-9 with TRBJ1-4, with 10 bases identical to TRBD1. The CDR3 is made up of 17 amino acids. Germline CDR1 reads SEHNR; CDR2 reads FQNEAQ (reference sequence). V lost 5 bases to trimming and J lost 0 bases; unmatched junction nucleotides: 6. This CDR3 is CASSPFGTGATNEKLFF. The CDR3 coding sequence is TGTGCCAGCAGCCCATTTGGGACAGGGGCAACTAATGAAAAACTGTTTTTT.

This clonotype was counted a few times. This rearrangement joins TRBV12-3 or TRBV12-4 to TRBJ1-2; D remains unclear. Deletions cut 1 base from V and 5 bases from J, with 14 bases between. This CDR3 comprises 15 residues. The CDR3 here is CASSLVRVKSYGYTF. Written as DNA, the CDR3 is TGTGCCAGCAGTTTAGTGAGGGTTAAAAGTTATGGCTACACCTTC.

This clonotype was seen repeatedly, ten times or more. The J gene is TRBJ2-5, the V gene TRBV20-1; D remains ambiguous. V was pared by 1 base and J by 7 bases, with 10 bases between. This CDR3 comprises 12 residues. The germline CDR1 and CDR2 sequences are DFQATT and SNEGSKA (reference sequence). The CDR3 DNA sequence: TGCAGTGCTAGAGGCCCCGTGCCGACCCAGTACTTC. Encoded protein: CSARGPVPTQYF.

The V and J genes are TRBV18 and TRBJ2-1; no reliable D call. CDR3 length equals 14 residues. From germline, CDR1 is KGHSH and CDR2 LQKENI. The V gene lost 3 bases and the J gene lost 5 bases, with 11 bases spanning the gap. The CDR3 spells CASSPSLPNNEQFF. The CDR3 DNA reads TGTGCCAGCTCACCCAGCCTTCCTAACAATGAGCAGTTCTTC.

This chain links TRBV3-1 with TRBJ1-2; D ambiguous. There are 12 residues in the CDR3. Germline CDR1 and CDR2: LGHDT and YNNKEL (reference sequence). V lost 7 bases, J lost 4 bases, and 10 bases lay in between. The CDR3 nucleotides read TGTGCCAGCACCCTAGCGGGCTATGGCTACACCTTC. This translates into CASTLAGYGYTF.

The gene calls are TRBV18 and TRBJ2-3, with D tentatively TRBD1 or TRBD2 (5 bases each). The germline CDR1 and CDR2 sequences are KGHSH and LQKENI. Trimming shortened V by 3 bases and J by 4 bases, and 11 bases separated the two germline ends. CDR3 length: 14 amino acids. CDR3 region: CASSPGPSADTQYF. The CDR3 coding sequence is TGTGCCAGCTCACCGGGACCCTCGGCAGATACGCAGTATTTT.

In this sample, this clonotype turned up a few times. CDR3 nucleotide sequence: TGTGCCAGCAGTTACAGTGACGCCTATAATTCACCCCTCCACTTT. Its translation is CASSYSDAYNSPLHF. This sequence joins TRBV6-6 and TRBJ1-6; D ambiguous. Germline CDR1 and CDR2: MNHNY and SVGAGI (reference sequence). The CDR3 is made up of 15 amino acids. The germline V and J ends were trimmed by 2 bases and 2 bases, with 7 bases remaining between them.